The subject of this entry is one T cell receptor beta chain. The data stem from a study of spatial heterogeneity in lung cancer. Overall study: Unique TCR and UMI combinations averaged more than ten appearances each in raw reads.

The time point here: sample taken at primary tumor resection. Samples were obtained from some 70 donors, all untreated early-stage non-small cell lung cancer patients. Researchers sequenced whole RNA taken from tumor, nontumor lung or frozen PBMC without sorting. In the library, each TCR cDNA molecule bore its own unique molecular identifier. TCRdb passed the 5' RACE reads through MiXCR, listing each CDR3 protein once. The sample holds tens of thousands of distinct CDR3 sequences, 6.3% seen once. The sample in question was PBMCs, obtained at surgery. This TCR was recovered from a female donor with early-stage non-small cell lung cancer.

The CDR3 sequence: CASSTAGTDTQYF. The CDR3 nucleotides read TGTGCCAGCAGCACGGCGGGGACAGATACGCAGTATTTT. The chain carries TRBV7-3 and TRBJ2-3; D possibly corresponds to TRBD2 (6 bases). The ends were cut back, 5 bases at V and 3 bases at J, with 9 bases in the middle. The length of the CDR3 is 13 residues. Germline-derived CDR1 and CDR2 are SGHTA and FQGTGA. Looking up the rest from reference TRBV7-3 and TRBJ2-3 gives the full variable domain: GAGVSQTPSNKVTEKGKYVELRCDPISGHTALYWYRQSLGQGPEFLIYFQGTGAADDSGLPNDRFFAVRPEGSVSTLKIQRTERGDSAVYLCASSTAGTDTQYFGPGTRLTVL.